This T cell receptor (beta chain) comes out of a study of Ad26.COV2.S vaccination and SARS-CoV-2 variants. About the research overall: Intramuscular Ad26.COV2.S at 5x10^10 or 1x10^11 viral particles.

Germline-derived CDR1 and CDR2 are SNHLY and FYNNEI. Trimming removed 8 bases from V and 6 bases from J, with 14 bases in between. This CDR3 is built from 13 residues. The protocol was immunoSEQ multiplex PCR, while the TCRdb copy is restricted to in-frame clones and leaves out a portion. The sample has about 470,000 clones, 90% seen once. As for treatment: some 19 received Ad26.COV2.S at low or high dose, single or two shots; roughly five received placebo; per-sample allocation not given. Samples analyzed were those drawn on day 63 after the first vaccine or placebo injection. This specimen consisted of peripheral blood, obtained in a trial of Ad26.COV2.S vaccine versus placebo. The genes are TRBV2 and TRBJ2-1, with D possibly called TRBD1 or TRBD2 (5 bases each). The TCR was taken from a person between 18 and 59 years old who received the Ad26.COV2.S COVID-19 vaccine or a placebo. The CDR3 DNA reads TGTGCCAGCCTCTATTGGGACGGCAATGAGCAGTTCTTC. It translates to CASLYWDGNEQFF.